This T cell receptor beta chain was documented in a study of T cell responses to AZD1222 COVID-19 vaccine. Study summary: Whether given at about 4 or about 12 weeks, second doses were pooled.

The junction had 10 bases not matched to a gene; V was cut back by 0 bases and J by 6 bases. Germline V gene sequence: CDR1 SGHDT, CDR2 YYEEEE. The CDR3 runs 16 residues. The repertoire was sequenced with immunoSEQ multiplex PCR; TCRdb's copy has only in-frame clones and lacks some. The data contain some 150,000 clones, approximately 89% of them singletons. The chain joins TRBV5-6 to TRBJ1-1; 8 positions agree with TRBD1. The receptor's source is an adult in good health. The starting material was peripheral blood, obtained on day 0 of AZD1222 vaccination. CDR3 residues: CASSLGDRGSGAEAFF. As DNA, the CDR3 is TGTGCCAGCAGCTTGGGAGACAGGGGAAGCGGGGCTGAAGCTTTCTTT.